These 7 T cell receptor beta chains were all obtained from the same sample, sequenced in a study of T cell responses to AZD1222 COVID-19 vaccine. Assay: immunoSEQ multiplex PCR; the TCRdb copy retains only in-frame clones and omits some. The data show about 94,000 clones, less than 85% seen once. The sample was peripheral blood, taken 28 days after the second AZD1222 dose. The receptors derive from an adult who received the AZD1222 COVID-19 vaccine.

As concerns this clone: Other DNA variants within this sample encode the same CDR3. The rearrangement uses TRBV24-1 and TRBJ1-2; TRBD1 aligns across 7 bases. Germline-derived CDR1 and CDR2 are KGHDR and SFDVKD. The CDR3 contains 14 residues. The ends lost 3 bases at V and 6 bases at J; junction bases unmatched: 6. The CDR3 region has the DNA TGTGCCACCAGTGATCCCGACAGGGCACATGGCTACACCTTC. It yields the protein CATSDPDRAHGYTF.

This clone was picked up one time. CDR3 sequence: CASSKGQWINQPQHF. The CDR3 region has the DNA TGTGCCAGCAGCAAAGGACAGTGGATTAATCAGCCCCAGCATTTT. V and J are TRBV21-1 and TRBJ1-5; no DNA check was done on the table's D call, TRBD1. TRBV21-1 is listed as a pseudogene. The CDR3 runs to 15 residues.

V and J are TRBV19 and TRBJ2-3; 9 bases agree with TRBD2. The germline CDR1 and CDR2 sequences are LNHDA and SQIVND (reference sequence). This CDR3 contains 19 residues. J lost 0 bases, V lost 3 bases, and 13 bases had no gene match. The CDR3 loop reads CASSILVGSSGASTDTQYF. Written as DNA, the CDR3 is TGTGCCAGTAGTATCCTCGTGGGTTCTAGCGGGGCTAGCACAGATACGCAGTATTTT. The entire variable domain, with the rest obtained from reference TRBV19 and TRBJ2-3, is as follows: DGGITQSPKYLFRKEGQNVTLSCEQNLNHDAMYWYRQDPGQGLRLIYYSQIVNDFQKGDIAEGYSVSREKKESFPLTVTSAQKNPTAFYLCASSILVGSSGASTDTQYFGPGTRLTVL.

V gene TRBV30 combines with J gene TRBJ1-1; D gene uncertain. V dropped 4 bases and J dropped 0 bases, with 15 bases sitting between them. CDR1 GTSNPN and CDR2 SVGIG come from the germline V gene (reference sequence). This CDR3 has 15 amino acids. The CDR3 DNA is TGTGCCTGGACTCTAACCCAGCCTATGAACACTGAAGCTTTCTTT. Translated, it gives CAWTLTQPMNTEAFF.

The chain couples TRBV13 to TRBJ1-1; weak D call: TRBD1 (5 bases). Trimming took off 0 bases at V and 1 base at J, with 9 bases between the two ends. Germline V gene sequence: CDR1 PRHDT, CDR2 FYEKMQ (reference sequence). The CDR3 contains 15 residues. CDR3 nucleotides: TGTGCCAGCAGCTTAGGGACAGTCTCGAACACTGAAGCTTTCTTT. This gives the protein CASSLGTVSNTEAFF.

The chain carries TRBV7-9 and TRBJ2-7, with 8 nucleotides matching TRBD1. The CDR3 is made up of 15 amino acids. The junction had 11 bases not matched to a gene; V was cut back by 5 bases and J by 5 bases. Germline lookup yields CDR1 SEHNR and CDR2 FQNEAQ (reference sequence). The CDR3 here is CASSTSRTGYHEQYF. The DNA of the CDR3 is TGTGCCAGCAGCACATCCCGGACAGGGTACCACGAGCAGTACTTC.

The gene calls are TRBV9 and TRBJ2-7; no clear D gene. The CDR3 has 13 amino acids. Trimming removed 0 bases at V and 2 bases at J, with 6 bases between. Per germline, CDR1 SGDLS and CDR2 YYNGEE. CDR3 nucleotide sequence: TGTGCCAGCAGCGTAGGAGACACCTACGAGCAGTACTTC. Its translation is CASSVGDTYEQYF.